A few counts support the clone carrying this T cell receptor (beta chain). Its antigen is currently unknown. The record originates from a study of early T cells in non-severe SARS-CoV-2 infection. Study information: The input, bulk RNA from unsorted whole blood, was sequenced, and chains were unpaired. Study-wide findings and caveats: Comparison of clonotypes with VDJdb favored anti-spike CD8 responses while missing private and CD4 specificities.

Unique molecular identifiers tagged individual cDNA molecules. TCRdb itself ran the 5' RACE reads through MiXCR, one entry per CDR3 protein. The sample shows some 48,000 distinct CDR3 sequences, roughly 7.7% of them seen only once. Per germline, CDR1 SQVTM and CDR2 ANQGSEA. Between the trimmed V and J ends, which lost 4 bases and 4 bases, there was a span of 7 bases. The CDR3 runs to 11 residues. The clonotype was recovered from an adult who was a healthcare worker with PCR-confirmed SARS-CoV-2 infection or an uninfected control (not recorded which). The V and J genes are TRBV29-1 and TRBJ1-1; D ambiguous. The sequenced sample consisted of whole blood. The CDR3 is CSVVRGTEAFF. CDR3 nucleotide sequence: TGCAGCGTTGTGCGGGGCACTGAAGCTTTCTTT.